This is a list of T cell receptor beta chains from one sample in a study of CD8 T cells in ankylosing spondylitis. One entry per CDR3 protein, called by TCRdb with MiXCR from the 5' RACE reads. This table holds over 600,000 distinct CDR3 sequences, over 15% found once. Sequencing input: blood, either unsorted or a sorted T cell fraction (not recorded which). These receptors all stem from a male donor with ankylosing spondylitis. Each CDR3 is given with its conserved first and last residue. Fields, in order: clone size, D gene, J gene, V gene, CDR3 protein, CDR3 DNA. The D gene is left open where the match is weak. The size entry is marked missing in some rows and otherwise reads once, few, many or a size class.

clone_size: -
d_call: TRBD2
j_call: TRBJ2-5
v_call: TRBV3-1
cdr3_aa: CASSPPGLAGVETQYF
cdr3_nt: TGTGCCAGCAGCCCACCGGGACTAGCGGGAGTGGAGACCCAGTACTTC

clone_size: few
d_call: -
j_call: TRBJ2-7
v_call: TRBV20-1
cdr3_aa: CSARDVGAGEGEQYF
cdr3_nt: TGCAGTGCTAGAGATGTCGGGGCAGGGGAAGGCGAGCAGTACTTC

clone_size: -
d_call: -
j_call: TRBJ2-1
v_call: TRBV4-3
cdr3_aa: CASNTSDSYNEQFF
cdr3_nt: TGCGCCAGCAACACTTCAGACTCCTACAATGAGCAGTTCTTC

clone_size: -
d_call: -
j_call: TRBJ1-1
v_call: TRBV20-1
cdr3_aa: CSARGGTDEAFF
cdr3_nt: TGCAGTGCTAGGGGGGGAACGGATGAAGCTTTCTTT

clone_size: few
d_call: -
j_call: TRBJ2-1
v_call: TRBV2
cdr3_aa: CATTSWNEQFF
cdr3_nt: TGTGCCACGACTAGTTGGAATGAGCAGTTCTTC

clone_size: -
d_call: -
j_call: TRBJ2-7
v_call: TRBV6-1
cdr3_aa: CASSATEEYEQYF
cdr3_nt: TGTGCCAGCAGTGCGACAGAAGAGTACGAGCAGTACTTC

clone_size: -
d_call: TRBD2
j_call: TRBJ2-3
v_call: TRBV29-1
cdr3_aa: CSVEGSGSGVNTQYF
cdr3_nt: TGCAGCGTTGAAGGTAGCGGGAGTGGGGTGAATACGCAGTATTTT

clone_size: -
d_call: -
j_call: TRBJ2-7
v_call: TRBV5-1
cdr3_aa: CASSRGAGGISYEQYF
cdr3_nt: TGCGCCAGCAGCCGGGGGGCCGGGGGGATATCCTACGAGCAGTACTTC

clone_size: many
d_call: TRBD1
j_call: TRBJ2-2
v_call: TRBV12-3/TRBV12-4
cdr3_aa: CASSGQGWTGELFF
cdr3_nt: TGTGCCAGCAGTGGACAGGGATGGACCGGGGAGCTGTTTTTT

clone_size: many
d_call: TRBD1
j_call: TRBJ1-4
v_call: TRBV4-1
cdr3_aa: CASSRGQPNEKLFF
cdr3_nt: TGCGCCAGCAGCCGGGGACAGCCTAATGAAAAACTGTTTTTT

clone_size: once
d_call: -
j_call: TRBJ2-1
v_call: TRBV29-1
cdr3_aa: CSVEGSNEQFF
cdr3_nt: TGCAGCGTTGAAGGTAGCAATGAGCAGTTCTTC

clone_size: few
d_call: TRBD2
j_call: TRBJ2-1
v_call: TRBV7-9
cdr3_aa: CASSLISGGAQDNEQFF
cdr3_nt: TGTGCCAGCAGCTTAATAAGCGGGGGGGCTCAGGACAATGAGCAGTTCTTC

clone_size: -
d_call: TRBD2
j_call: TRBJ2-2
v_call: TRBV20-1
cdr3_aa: CSASAGLAGTGELFF
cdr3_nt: TGCAGTGCTAGCGCGGGACTAGCGGGTACCGGGGAGCTGTTTTTT

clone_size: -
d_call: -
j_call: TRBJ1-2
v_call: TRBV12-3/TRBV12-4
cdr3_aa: CASSPLTYGYTF
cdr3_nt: TGTGCCAGCAGCCCTCTTACCTATGGCTACACCTTC

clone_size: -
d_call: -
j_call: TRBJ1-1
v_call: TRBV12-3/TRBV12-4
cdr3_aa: CASSSPAWGAVNTEAFF
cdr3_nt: TGTGCCAGCAGTTCCCCGGCGTGGGGGGCGGTGAACACTGAAGCTTTCTTT

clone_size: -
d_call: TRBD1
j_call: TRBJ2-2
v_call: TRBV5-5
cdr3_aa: CASSLEGTGGADTGELFF
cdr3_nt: TGTGCCAGCAGCTTGGAGGGGACAGGGGGCGCGGACACCGGGGAGCTGTTTTTT

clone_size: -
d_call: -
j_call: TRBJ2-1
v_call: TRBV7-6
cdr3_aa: CASSPRQGTFNNEQFF
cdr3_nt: TGTGCCAGCAGCCCGCGGCAGGGTACATTTAACAATGAGCAGTTCTTC

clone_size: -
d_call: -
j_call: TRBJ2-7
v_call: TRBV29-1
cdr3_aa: CSVEYEQYF
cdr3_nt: TGCAGCGTTGAGTACGAGCAGTACTTC

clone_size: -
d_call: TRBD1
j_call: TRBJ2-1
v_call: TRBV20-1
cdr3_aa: CSAGGQGRIDEQFF
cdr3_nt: TGCAGTGCGGGGGGACAGGGGAGAATTGATGAGCAGTTCTTC

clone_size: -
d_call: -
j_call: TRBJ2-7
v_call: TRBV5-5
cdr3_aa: CASRPAGEGLDEQYF
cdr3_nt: TGTGCCAGCAGGCCAGCGGGCGAGGGCCTAGACGAGCAGTACTTC

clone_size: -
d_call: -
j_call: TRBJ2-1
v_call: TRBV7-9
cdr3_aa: CASSFFDNEQFF
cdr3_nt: TGTGCCAGCAGCTTTTTCGATAATGAGCAGTTCTTC

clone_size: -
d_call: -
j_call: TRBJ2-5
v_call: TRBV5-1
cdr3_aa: CASSLAEGRTQYF
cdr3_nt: TGCGCCAGCAGCTTAGCAGAGGGGAGGACCCAGTACTTC

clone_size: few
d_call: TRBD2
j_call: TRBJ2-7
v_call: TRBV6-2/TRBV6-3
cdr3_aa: CASSYDGEGLVFYEQYF
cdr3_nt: TGTGCCAGCAGTTACGACGGAGAGGGACTAGTTTTCTACGAGCAGTACTTC

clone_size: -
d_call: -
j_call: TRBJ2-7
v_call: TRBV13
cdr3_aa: CASSQGTGTSPYEQYF
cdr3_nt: TGTGCCAGCAGCCAGGGGACCGGGACTTCGCCTTACGAGCAGTACTTC

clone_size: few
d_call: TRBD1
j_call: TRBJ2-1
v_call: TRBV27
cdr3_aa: CASSSRDSSYNEQFF
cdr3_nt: TGTGCCAGCAGCTCCCGGGACAGCTCCTACAATGAGCAGTTCTTC

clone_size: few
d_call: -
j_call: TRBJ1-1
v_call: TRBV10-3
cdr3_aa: CAISEATNTEAFF
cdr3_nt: TGTGCCATCAGTGAGGCTACGAACACTGAAGCTTTCTTT

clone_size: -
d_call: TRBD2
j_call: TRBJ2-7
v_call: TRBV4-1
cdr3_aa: CASSQEKRGAYEQYF
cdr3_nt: TGCGCCAGCAGCCAAGAAAAGCGGGGGGCCTACGAGCAGTACTTC

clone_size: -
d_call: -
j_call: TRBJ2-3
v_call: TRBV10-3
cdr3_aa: CAARGGTTDTQYF
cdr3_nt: TGTGCCGCCCGGGGCGGGACCACAGATACGCAGTATTTT

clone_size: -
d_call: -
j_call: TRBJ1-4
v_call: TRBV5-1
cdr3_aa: CASSSGADEKLFF
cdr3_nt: TGCGCCAGCAGTTCGGGGGCGGATGAAAAACTGTTTTTT

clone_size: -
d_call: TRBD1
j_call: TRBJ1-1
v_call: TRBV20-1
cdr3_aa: CSADRETEAFF
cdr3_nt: TGCAGTGCGGACAGGGAGACTGAAGCTTTCTTT

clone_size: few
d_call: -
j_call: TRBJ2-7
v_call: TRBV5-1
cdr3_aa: CASSLGETVRSYEQYF
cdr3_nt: TGCGCCAGCAGCTTGGGAGAGACCGTGAGATCCTACGAGCAGTACTTC

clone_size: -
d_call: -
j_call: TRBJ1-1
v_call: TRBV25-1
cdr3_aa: CASSEYGGFEAFF
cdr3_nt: TGTGCCAGCAGTGAATATGGGGGGTTTGAAGCTTTCTTT

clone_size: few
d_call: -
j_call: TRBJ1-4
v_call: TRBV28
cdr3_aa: CASRPSAGEKLFF
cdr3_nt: TGTGCCAGCAGACCGTCGGCCGGTGAAAAACTGTTTTTT

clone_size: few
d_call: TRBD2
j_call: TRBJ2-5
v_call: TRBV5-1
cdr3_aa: CASKGVAGGRSETQYF
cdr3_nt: TGCGCCAGCAAGGGGGTAGCGGGGGGCCGTTCAGAGACCCAGTACTTC

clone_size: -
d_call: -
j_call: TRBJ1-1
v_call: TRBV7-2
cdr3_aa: CASSFRDWGRAKTEAFF
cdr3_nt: TGTGCCAGCAGCTTCCGCGACTGGGGTAGGGCTAAGACTGAAGCTTTCTTT

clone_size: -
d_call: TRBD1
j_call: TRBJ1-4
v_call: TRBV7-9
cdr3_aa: CASSLAQGDREKLFF
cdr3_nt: TGTGCCAGCAGCTTAGCTCAGGGGGATCGTGAAAAACTGTTTTTT

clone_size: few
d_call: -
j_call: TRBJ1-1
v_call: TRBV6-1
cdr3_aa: CASNVRGARTEAFF
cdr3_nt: TGTGCCAGCAATGTAAGGGGGGCGCGTACTGAAGCTTTCTTT

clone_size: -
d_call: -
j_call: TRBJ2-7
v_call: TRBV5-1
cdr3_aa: CASSSGTYRSYEQYF
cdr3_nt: TGCGCCAGCAGCTCCGGGACATATCGATCCTACGAGCAGTACTTC

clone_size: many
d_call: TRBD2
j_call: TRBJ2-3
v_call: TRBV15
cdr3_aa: CATSRGISGADTQYF
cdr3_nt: TGTGCCACCAGCAGAGGGATTAGCGGGGCAGATACGCAGTATTTT

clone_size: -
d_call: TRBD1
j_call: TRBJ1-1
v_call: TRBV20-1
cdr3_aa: CSATSYRGNTEAFF
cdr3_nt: TGCAGTGCTACCAGTTACAGGGGGAACACTGAAGCTTTCTTT

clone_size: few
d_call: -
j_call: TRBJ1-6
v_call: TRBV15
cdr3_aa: CATSRDNRADSPLHF
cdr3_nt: TGTGCCACCAGCAGAGATAACAGGGCGGATTCACCCCTCCACTTT

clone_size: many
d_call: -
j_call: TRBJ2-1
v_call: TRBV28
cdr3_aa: CASSFQFRGRPYNEQFF
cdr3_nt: TGTGCCAGCAGTTTTCAGTTCCGGGGGCGACCGTACAATGAGCAGTTCTTC

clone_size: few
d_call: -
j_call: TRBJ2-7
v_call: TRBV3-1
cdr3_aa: CASSHRASYEQYF
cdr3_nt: TGTGCCAGCAGCCACAGGGCCTCCTACGAGCAGTACTTC

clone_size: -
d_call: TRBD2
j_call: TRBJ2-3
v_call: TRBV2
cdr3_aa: CATQLAGGTDTQYF
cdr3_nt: TGTGCCACCCAACTAGCGGGAGGCACAGATACGCAGTATTTT

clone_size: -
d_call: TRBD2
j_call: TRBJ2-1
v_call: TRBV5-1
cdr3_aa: CASRRAGGDYNEQFF
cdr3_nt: TGCGCCAGCAGAAGAGCGGGAGGGGACTACAATGAGCAGTTCTTC

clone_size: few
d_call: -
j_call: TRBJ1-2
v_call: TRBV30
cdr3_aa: CAWSVDTNYGYTF
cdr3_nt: TGTGCCTGGAGTGTAGACACTAACTATGGCTACACCTTC

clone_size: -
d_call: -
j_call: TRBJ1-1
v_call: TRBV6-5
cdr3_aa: CASSYWGGTEAFF
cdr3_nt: TGTGCCAGCAGTTATTGGGGAGGTACTGAAGCTTTCTTT

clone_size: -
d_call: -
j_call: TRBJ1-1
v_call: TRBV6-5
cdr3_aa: CASSYSNRANTEAFF
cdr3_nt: TGTGCCAGCAGTTACTCAAACAGGGCGAACACTGAAGCTTTCTTT

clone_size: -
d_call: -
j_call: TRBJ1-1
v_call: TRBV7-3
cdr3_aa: CASSLTGDGNTEAFF
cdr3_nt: TGTGCCAGCAGCTTAACCGGGGACGGGAACACTGAAGCTTTCTTT

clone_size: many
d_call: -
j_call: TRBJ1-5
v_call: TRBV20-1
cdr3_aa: CSARLTASNQPQHF
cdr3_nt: TGCAGTGCTAGACTGACAGCTAGCAATCAGCCCCAGCATTTT

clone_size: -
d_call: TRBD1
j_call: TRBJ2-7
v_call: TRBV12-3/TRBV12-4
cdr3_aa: CASSPLIRQGGYEQYF
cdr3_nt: TGTGCCAGCAGTCCCTTGATTCGACAGGGGGGTTACGAGCAGTACTTC

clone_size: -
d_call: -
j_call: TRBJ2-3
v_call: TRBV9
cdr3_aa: CASSAPGSTDTQYF
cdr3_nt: TGTGCCAGCAGCGCCCCGGGGAGCACAGATACGCAGTATTTT

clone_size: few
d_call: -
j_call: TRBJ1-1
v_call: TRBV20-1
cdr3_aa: CSYWGMNTEAFF
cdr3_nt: TGCAGTTACTGGGGGATGAACACTGAAGCTTTCTTT

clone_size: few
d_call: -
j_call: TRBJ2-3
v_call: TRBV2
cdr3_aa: CASRVESDTDTQYF
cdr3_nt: TGTGCCAGCAGAGTGGAATCGGACACAGATACGCAGTATTTT

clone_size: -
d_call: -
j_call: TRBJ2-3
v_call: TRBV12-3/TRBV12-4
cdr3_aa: CASSSGLLSPDTQYF
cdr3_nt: TGTGCCAGCAGCTCCGGACTATTAAGCCCAGATACGCAGTATTTT

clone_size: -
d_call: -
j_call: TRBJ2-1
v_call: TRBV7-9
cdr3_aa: CASSGLFEQFF
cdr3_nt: TGTGCCAGCAGTGGACTCTTTGAGCAGTTCTTC

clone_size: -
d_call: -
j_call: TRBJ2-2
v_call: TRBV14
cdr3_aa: CASSQRTLNTGELFF
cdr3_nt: TGTGCCAGCAGCCAACGGACTCTAAACACCGGGGAGCTGTTTTTT

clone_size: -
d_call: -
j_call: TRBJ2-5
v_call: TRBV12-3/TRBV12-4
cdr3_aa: CASSLAPAETQYF
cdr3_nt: TGTGCCAGCAGTTTAGCCCCGGCGGAGACCCAGTACTTC

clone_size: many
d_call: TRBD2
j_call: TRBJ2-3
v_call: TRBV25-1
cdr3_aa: CASSEVVLLADDADTQYF
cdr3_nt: TGTGCCAGCAGTGAAGTAGTGTTGCTAGCGGATGACGCAGATACGCAGTATTTT